The 19 T cell receptor beta chains presented below share a single source sample, sequenced in a study of T-cell reconstitution after alpha-beta-depleted transplantation in children. The authors prepared the TCRbeta library with unique molecular identifiers. Each CDR3 protein is one row after TCRdb ran MiXCR on the PCR reads. The sample consists of about 980,000 distinct CDR3 sequences, under 30% of them appearing once. Sequences were derived from PBMCs, mostly from graft donor cells, sampled 360 days after TCRalphabeta/CD19-depleted stem cell transplant. Receptors were obtained from a boy younger than two who had a stem cell transplant for SCID, so the T cells may come from the graft donor.

This chain connects TRBV12-3 or TRBV12-4 to TRBJ2-5, with D perhaps matching TRBD2 (5 bases). The CDR3 runs to 11 residues. The germline V and J ends were trimmed by 8 bases and 7 bases, with 11 bases remaining between them. The CDR3 DNA sequence: TGTGCCAGCGGCCAGAGCGGGACCCAGTACTTC. This encodes CASGQSGTQYF.

The chain links TRBV6-5 to TRBJ1-1, with 7 bases aligning to TRBD1. Trimming removed 0 bases from V and 4 bases from J; junction bases left unmatched: 8. This CDR3 is 16 amino acids long. CDR1 and CDR2 (germline): MNHEY, SVGAGI. The CDR3: CASSYSIGGGSTEAFF. The DNA for the CDR3 is TGTGCCAGCAGTTACTCGATAGGGGGCGGGAGCACTGAAGCTTTCTTT.

The V and J genes are TRBV27 and TRBJ2-4; TRBD1 agrees at 9 bases. The length of the CDR3 is 14 residues. CDR1 and CDR2 (germline): MNHEY, SMNVEV (reference sequence). V shed 6 bases and J 8 bases; nucleotides not matched to a gene: 8. The CDR3 DNA follows: TGTGCCAGCAGAAGGACAGGGGTTCGGGACATTCAGTACTTC. The encoded protein is CASRRTGVRDIQYF.

This clonotype turned up a few times. The chain couples TRBV5-6 to TRBJ1-5, with 9 positions matching TRBD1. The germline V gene has CDR1 SGHDT and CDR2 YYEEEE. This CDR3 is built from 15 residues. J gave up 7 bases and V 3 bases, and 8 bases lay outside the gene matches. The CDR3 sequence is CASSSDPTGGQPQHF. CDR3 nucleotide sequence: TGTGCCAGCAGCTCAGACCCGACAGGGGGACAGCCCCAGCATTTT.

This chain joins TRBV12-3 or TRBV12-4 and TRBJ2-1; D remains unclear. This CDR3 is 12 amino acids long. V lost 6 bases and J 10 bases, leaving 13 bases between the germline ends. CDR3 DNA: TGTGCCAGCAGCGATGTACTGGGGGAGCAGTTCTTC. Its translation: CASSDVLGEQFF.

This clonotype has just a few counts. The CDR3 DNA follows: TGCAGTGCTAGAGAACGGGTCACGGCAGTAACTGAAGCTTTCTTT. This encodes CSARERVTAVTEAFF. The chain couples TRBV20-1 to TRBJ1-1; D unclear. Looked up from germline, CDR1 is DFQATT and CDR2 is SNEGSKA (reference sequence). The CDR3 covers 15 residues. V dropped 0 bases and J dropped 5 bases, with 16 bases sitting between them.

The genes are TRBV5-1 and TRBJ1-2, with 12 bases matching TRBD1. There are 15 residues in the CDR3. Germline CDR1 and CDR2: SGHRS and YFSETQ. V was clipped by 5 bases and J by 4 bases; unmatched bases: 6. The DNA for the CDR3 is TGCGCCAGCAGTTCGGGACAGGGGGCTGTCTATGGCTACACCTTC. Amino acid sequence: CASSSGQGAVYGYTF.

The chain uses TRBV6-2 or TRBV6-3 and TRBJ2-1; 9 positions match TRBD1. Looked up from germline, CDR1 is MNHEY and CDR2 is SVGEGT. V dropped 6 bases and J dropped 2; count of bases not matched to a gene: 23. This CDR3 comprises 21 residues. This chain's CDR3 is CASRRPSKGRKWDRAYNEQFF. CDR3 in DNA: TGTGCCAGCAGACGACCTTCCAAGGGGAGGAAATGGGACAGGGCCTACAATGAGCAGTTCTTC.

The chain uses TRBV20-1 and TRBJ2-7, with unresolved D. Trimming removed 5 bases at V and 3 bases at J, with 14 bases between. Germline lookup yields CDR1 DFQATT and CDR2 SNEGSKA (reference sequence). The CDR3 is 13 residues long. CDR3 coding DNA: TGCAGTGCTTCTGTCGGGCCTCTCTACGAGCAGTACTTC. Translation: CSASVGPLYEQYF.

CDR3 sequence reads: CSVEGSTTDEQFF. CDR3 coding DNA: TGCAGCGTTGAAGGGTCGACAACCGATGAGCAGTTCTTC. The V call is TRBV29-1, the J call TRBJ2-1; no clear D gene. Germline V gene lookup returns CDR1 SQVTM and CDR2 ANQGSEA. The ends were cut back, 1 base at V and 8 bases at J, with 12 bases in the middle. The CDR3 is 13 residues long.

The chain employs TRBV15 and TRBJ2-2; the D gene is possibly TRBD1 (5 bases). The CDR3 totals 14 residues. The V end lost 3 bases, the J end lost 5 bases, and 10 bases lay between the germline ends. Germline V CDR1 and CDR2: LNHNV, YYDKDF (reference sequence). The CDR3: CATSSLQGTGELFF. DNA of the CDR3: TGTGCCACCAGCAGTCTCCAGGGTACCGGGGAGCTGTTTTTT.

The chain links TRBV5-6 to TRBJ1-2; D might be TRBD1 (6 bases). V was cut by 5 bases and J by 4 bases, with 12 bases left in between. The CDR3 sequence is 13 residues long. Germline-derived CDR1 and CDR2 are SGHDT and YYEEEE. CDR3 sequence reads: CASSRRDTYGYTF. The CDR3 DNA reads TGTGCCAGCAGTCGTCGGGACACCTATGGCTACACCTTC.

This clonotype was detected a few times. The gene calls are TRBV5-1 and TRBJ2-7; possible D gene TRBD2, 5 bases. There are 16 residues in the CDR3. The V and J ends lost 3 bases and 0 bases respectively, with 16 bases between them. The germline V gene encodes CDR1 SGHRS and CDR2 YFSETQ. The CDR3 DNA is TGCGCCAGCAGCTATTCGGAGAGGGCGAGCTCCTACGAGCAGTACTTC. It is translated as CASSYSERASSYEQYF.

The chain links TRBV28 to TRBJ2-3, with 12 nucleotides matching TRBD1. There are 16 residues in the CDR3. CDR1 MDHEN and CDR2 SYDVKM come from the germline V gene. V shed 4 bases and J 5 bases; nucleotides not matched to a gene: 7. The CDR3: CASSSGQGAGIDTQYF. The CDR3 bases are TGTGCCAGCAGTTCGGGACAGGGGGCCGGGATAGATACGCAGTATTTT.

This clonotype was picked up one time. V gene TRBV5-1 combines with J gene TRBJ2-7; 9 bases match TRBD1. The CDR3 spans 14 residues. CDR1 is SGHRS and CDR2 is YFSETQ in the germline V gene. V gave up 2 bases and J gave up 6 bases; unmatched junction bases: 6. The CDR3: CASSFAQGAVEQYF. The CDR3 DNA follows: TGCGCCAGCAGCTTCGCACAGGGGGCGGTCGAGCAGTACTTC.

The chain carries TRBV7-2 and TRBJ2-1; TRBD2 is a possible D gene (6 bases). Germline CDR1 is SGHTA and CDR2 is FQGNSA. This CDR3 spans 17 amino acids. V lost 1 base, J lost 2 bases, and 15 bases lay in between. DNA for the CDR3: TGTGCCAGCAGCTTAGTTGGAGGGGCCCATACCTACAATGAGCAGTTCTTC. Its translation is CASSLVGGAHTYNEQFF.

This clonotype was counted between two and nine times. This chain joins TRBV7-6 and TRBJ2-2; TRBD2 agrees at 10 bases. CDR3 length: 16 amino acids. Trimming took 6 bases from V and 3 from J; bases not matched to a gene: 7. CDR1 and CDR2 from the germline V gene are SGHVS and FNYEAQ. The CDR3, as DNA: TGTGCCAGCAGGACCGGGACTAGCGCCGACACCGGGGAGCTGTTTTTT. It is translated as CASRTGTSADTGELFF.

The V and J genes are TRBV12-3 or TRBV12-4 and TRBJ1-5, with a weak D call TRBD1 (6 bases). V gave up 5 bases and J gave up 0 bases, with 20 bases separating them. The CDR3 sequence is 18 residues long. CDR3 sequence reads: CASSVTGISRNSNQPQHF. The CDR3, as DNA: TGTGCCAGCAGTGTTACAGGGATTTCCCGGAATAGCAATCAGCCCCAGCATTTT.

The gene calls are TRBV20-1 and TRBJ1-4; 8 bases are a match to TRBD1. Trimming took 5 bases from V and 6 from J; bases not matched to a gene: 5. This CDR3 is built from 13 residues. CDR1 DFQATT and CDR2 SNEGSKA come from the germline V gene (reference sequence). For the CDR3, the DNA is TGCAGTGCTTGGACAGGGAGGCATGAAAAACTGTTTTTT. It translates to CSAWTGRHEKLFF.